This T cell receptor (beta chain) was profiled in a study of T cells after yellow fever vaccination. On the study more broadly: SMART-Seq v4 Ultra Low Input prepared libraries from low-cell fractions.

The length of the CDR3 is 14 residues. V lost 5 bases, J lost 1 base, and 14 bases lay in between. CDR1 is DFQATT and CDR2 is SNEGSKA in the germline V gene (reference sequence). TCRdb analysed the 5' RACE reads with MiXCR anew, one entry per CDR3 protein. Here the sample spans 110,000 to 150,000 distinct CDR3 sequences, less than 8.5% being singletons. Study-wide results and limits: Abundant clonotypes from the bulk population could have been carried over as contaminants into FACS-sorted repertoires. Once the booster was given, most primary-vaccination clones reappeared, at approximately 97% for CD4 and over 75% for CD8.

This clonotype appeared many times. Its antigen is unknown. This clonotype was obtained from a man aged 30 to 45 who received the YFV17D yellow fever vaccine. V is TRBV20-1 and J is TRBJ2-5; D unresolved. Here the sequenced sample was CD4+ T cells sorted from PBMCs, taken 10 days after the yellow fever booster vaccination. CDR3 residues: CSAGDGSTQETQYF. The CDR3 DNA is TGCAGTGCTGGGGATGGCAGTACCCAAGAGACCCAGTACTTC.